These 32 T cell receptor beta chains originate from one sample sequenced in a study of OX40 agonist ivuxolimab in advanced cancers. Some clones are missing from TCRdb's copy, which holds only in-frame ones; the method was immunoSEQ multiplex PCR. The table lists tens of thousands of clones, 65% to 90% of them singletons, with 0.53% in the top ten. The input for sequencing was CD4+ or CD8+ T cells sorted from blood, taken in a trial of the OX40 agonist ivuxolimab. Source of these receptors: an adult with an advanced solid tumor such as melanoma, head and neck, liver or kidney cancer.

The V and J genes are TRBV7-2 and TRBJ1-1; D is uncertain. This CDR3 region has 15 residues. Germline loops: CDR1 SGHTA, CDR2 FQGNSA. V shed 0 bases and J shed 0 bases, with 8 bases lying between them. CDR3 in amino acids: CASSLAGMLNTEAFF. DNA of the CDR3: TGTGCCAGCAGCTTAGCGGGGATGCTGAACACTGAAGCTTTCTTT.

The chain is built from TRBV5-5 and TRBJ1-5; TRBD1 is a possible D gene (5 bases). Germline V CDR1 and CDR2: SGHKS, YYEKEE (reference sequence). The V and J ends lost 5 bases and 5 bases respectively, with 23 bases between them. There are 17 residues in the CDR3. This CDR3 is CASSPQGPGLPYQPQHF. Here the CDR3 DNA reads TGTGCCAGCAGTCCACAAGGGCCGGGACTCCCCTATCAGCCCCAGCATTTT. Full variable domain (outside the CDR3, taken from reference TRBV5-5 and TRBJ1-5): DAGVTQSPTHLIKTRGQQVTLRCSPISGHKSVSWYQQVLGQGPQFIFQYYEKEERGRGNFPDRFSARQFPNYSSELNVNALLLGDSALYLCASSPQGPGLPYQPQHFGDGTRLSIL.

CDR3 DNA: TGTGCCAGCAGCCCACCTGCCGCCAGGTATGGCTACACCTTC. Translated, it gives CASSPPAARYGYTF. V gene TRBV5-6 combines with J gene TRBJ1-2; D remains ambiguous. V was trimmed by 4 bases and J by 5 bases, leaving 15 bases between them. This CDR3 region has 14 residues. CDR1 and CDR2 (germline): SGHDT, YYEEEE.

Here the CDR3 reads CASNLIGFSGEQYF. In nucleotides, the CDR3 is TGTGCCAGTAACCTTATAGGTTTCTCCGGCGAGCAGTACTTC. This chain links TRBV2 with TRBJ2-7; D gene ambiguous. With 9 bases removed from V and 6 bases from J, the gap between germline ends came to 21 bases. Germline V gene data show CDR1 as SNHLY and CDR2 as FYNNEI. The CDR3 length is 14 residues.

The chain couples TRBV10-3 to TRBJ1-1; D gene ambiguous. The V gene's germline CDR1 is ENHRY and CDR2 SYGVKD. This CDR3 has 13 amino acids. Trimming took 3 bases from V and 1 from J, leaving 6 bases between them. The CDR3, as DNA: TGTGCCATCAGTGATCGGCCGAACACTGAAGCTTTCTTT. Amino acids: CAISDRPNTEAFF.

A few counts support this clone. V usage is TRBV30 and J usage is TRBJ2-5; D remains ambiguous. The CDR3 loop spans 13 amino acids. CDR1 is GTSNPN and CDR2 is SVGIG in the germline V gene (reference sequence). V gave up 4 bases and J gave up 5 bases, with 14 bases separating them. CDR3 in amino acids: CAWMSIGSETQYF. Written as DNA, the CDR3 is TGTGCCTGGATGTCAATAGGTTCCGAGACCCAGTACTTC.

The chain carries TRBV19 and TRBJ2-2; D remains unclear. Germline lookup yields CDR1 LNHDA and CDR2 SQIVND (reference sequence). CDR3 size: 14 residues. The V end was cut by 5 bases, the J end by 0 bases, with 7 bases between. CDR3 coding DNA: TGTGCCAGTAGTGCCGCCGCGAACACCGGGGAGCTGTTTTTT. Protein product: CASSAAANTGELFF. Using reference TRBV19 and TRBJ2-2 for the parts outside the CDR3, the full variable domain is DGGITQSPKYLFRKEGQNVTLSCEQNLNHDAMYWYRQDPGQGLRLIYYSQIVNDFQKGDIAEGYSVSREKKESFPLTVTSAQKNPTAFYLCASSAAANTGELFFGEGSRLTVL.

The CDR3 loop is CASSVGLDDQPQHF. As DNA, the CDR3 is TGTGCCAGCAGCGTAGGTCTGGATGATCAGCCCCAGCATTTT. The chain employs TRBV9 and TRBJ1-5; D not resolved. V was cut by 0 bases and J by 5 bases, with 9 bases left in between. This CDR3 comprises 14 residues. CDR1 and CDR2 from the germline V gene are SGDLS and YYNGEE.

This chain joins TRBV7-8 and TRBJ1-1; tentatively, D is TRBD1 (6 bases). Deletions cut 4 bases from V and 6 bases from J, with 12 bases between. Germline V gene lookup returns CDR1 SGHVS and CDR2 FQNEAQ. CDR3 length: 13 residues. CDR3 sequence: CASSSTGSAEAFF. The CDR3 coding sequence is TGTGCCAGCAGCTCAACAGGGTCTGCTGAAGCTTTCTTT.

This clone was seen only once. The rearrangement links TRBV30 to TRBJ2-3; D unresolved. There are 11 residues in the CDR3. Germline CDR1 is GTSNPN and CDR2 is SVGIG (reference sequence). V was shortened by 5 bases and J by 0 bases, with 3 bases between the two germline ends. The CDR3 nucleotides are TGTGCCTGGGGAAGCACAGATACGCAGTATTTT. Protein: CAWGSTDTQYF.

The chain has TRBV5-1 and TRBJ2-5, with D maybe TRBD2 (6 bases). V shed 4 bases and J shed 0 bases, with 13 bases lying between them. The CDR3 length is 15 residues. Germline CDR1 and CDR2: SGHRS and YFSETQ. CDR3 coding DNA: TGCGCCAGCAGCCCGGAGGAGGGGTACCAAGAGACCCAGTACTTC. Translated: CASSPEEGYQETQYF.

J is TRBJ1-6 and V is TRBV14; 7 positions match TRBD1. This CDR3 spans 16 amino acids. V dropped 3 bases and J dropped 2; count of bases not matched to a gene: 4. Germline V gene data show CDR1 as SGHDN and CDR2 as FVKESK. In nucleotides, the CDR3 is TGTGCCAGCAGCCATAGGGGGCAGGCCTATAATTCACCCCTCCACTTT. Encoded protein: CASSHRGQAYNSPLHF. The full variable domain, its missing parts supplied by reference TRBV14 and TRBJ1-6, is EAGVTQFPSHSVIEKGQTVTLRCDPISGHDNLYWYRRVMGKEIKFLLHFVKESKQDESGMPNNRFLAERTGGTYSTLKVQPAELEDSGVYFCASSHRGQAYNSPLHFGNGTRLTVT.

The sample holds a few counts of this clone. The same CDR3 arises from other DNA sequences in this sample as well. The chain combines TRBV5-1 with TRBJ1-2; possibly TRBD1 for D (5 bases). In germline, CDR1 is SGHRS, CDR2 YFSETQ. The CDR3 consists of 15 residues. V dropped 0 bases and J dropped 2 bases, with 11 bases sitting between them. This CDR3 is CASSLGGTENYGYTF. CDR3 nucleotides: TGCGCCAGCAGCTTGGGGGGGACCGAGAACTATGGCTACACCTTC.

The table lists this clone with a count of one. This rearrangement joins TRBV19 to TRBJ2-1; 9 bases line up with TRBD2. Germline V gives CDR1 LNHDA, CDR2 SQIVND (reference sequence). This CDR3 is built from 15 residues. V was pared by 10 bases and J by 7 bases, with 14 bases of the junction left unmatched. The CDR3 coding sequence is TGTGCCACCCGCCCCCTTAGCGGGAGAAGGAATGAGCAGTTCTTC. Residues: CATRPLSGRRNEQFF.

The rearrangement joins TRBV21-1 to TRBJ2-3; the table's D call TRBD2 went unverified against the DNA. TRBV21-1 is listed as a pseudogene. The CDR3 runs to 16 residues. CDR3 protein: CASSNRGSGIPDTQYF. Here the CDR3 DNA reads TGTGCCAGCAGCAACCGGGGTAGCGGGATCCCAGATACGCAGTATTTT.

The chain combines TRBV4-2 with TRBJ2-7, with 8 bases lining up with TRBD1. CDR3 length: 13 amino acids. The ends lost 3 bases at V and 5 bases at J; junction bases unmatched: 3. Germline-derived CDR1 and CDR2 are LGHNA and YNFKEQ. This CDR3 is CASSQVTGDEQYF. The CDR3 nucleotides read TGTGCCAGCAGCCAGGTGACAGGGGACGAGCAGTACTTC.

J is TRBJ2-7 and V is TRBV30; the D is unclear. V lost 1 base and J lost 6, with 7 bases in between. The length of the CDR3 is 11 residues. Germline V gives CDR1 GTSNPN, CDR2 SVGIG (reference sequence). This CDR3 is CAWSAEIEQYF. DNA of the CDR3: TGTGCCTGGAGTGCGGAGATCGAGCAGTACTTC.

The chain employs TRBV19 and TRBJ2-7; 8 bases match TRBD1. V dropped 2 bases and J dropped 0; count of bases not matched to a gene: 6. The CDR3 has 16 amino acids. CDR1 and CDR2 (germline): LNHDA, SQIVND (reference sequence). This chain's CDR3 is CASSIRGTGPSYEQYF. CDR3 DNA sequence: TGTGCCAGTAGTATAAGGGGGACAGGTCCCTCCTACGAGCAGTACTTC.

CDR3 residues: CASSPYSYGTYEQYF. The CDR3 DNA follows: TGCGCCAGCAGCCCGTACTCCTATGGGACCTACGAGCAGTACTTC. J is TRBJ2-7 and V is TRBV4-1; D is ambiguous. V was clipped by 4 bases and J by 2 bases, with 15 bases between them. The CDR3 sequence is 15 residues long. Germline V CDR1 and CDR2: MGHRA, YSYEKL.

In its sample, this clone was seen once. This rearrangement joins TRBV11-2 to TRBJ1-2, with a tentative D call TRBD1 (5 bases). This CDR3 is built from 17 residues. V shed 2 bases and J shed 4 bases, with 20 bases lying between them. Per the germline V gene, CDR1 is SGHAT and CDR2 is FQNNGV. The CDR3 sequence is CASSLTNWAGQGYGYTF. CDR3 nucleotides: TGTGCCAGCAGCTTAACCAATTGGGCAGGGCAAGGCTATGGCTACACCTTC.

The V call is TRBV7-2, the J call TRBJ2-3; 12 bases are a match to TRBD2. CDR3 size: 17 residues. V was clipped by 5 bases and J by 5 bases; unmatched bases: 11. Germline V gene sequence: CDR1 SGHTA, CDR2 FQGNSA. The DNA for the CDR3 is TGTGCCAGCAGCCAACATCTAGCGGGAGGGACGGGAGATACGCAGTATTTT. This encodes CASSQHLAGGTGDTQYF.

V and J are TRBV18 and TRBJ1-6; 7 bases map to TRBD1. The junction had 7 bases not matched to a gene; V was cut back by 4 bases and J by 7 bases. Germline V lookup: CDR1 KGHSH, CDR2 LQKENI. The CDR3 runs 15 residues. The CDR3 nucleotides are TGTGCCAGCTCACTTCGGGACAGTTTCAATTCACCCCTCCACTTT. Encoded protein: CASSLRDSFNSPLHF.

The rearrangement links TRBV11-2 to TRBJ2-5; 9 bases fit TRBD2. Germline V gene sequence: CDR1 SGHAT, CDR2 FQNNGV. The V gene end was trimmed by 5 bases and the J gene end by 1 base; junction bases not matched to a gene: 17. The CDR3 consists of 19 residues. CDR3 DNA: TGTGCCAGCAGCCTAGGACCCCCGGGTAGCGGGGGTTTCCAAGAGACCCAGTACTTC. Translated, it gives CASSLGPPGSGGFQETQYF.

CDR3 bases: TGCGCCAGCAGTGAGGACAGGGGCTACGAGCAGTACTTC. This sequence encodes CASSEDRGYEQYF. The chain carries TRBV10-2 and TRBJ2-7; 8 positions match TRBD1. Per the germline V gene, CDR1 is WSHSY and CDR2 is SAAADI. The trim removed 2 bases at V and 3 bases at J, leaving 0 bases unmatched. This CDR3 has 13 residues.

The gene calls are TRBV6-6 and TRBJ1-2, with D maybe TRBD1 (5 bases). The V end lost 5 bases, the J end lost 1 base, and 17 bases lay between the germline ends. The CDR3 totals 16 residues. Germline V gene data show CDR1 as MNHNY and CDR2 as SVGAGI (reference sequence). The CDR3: CASSRQFLEYNYGYTF. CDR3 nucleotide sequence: TGTGCCAGCAGTAGACAGTTCCTGGAGTATAACTATGGCTACACCTTC.

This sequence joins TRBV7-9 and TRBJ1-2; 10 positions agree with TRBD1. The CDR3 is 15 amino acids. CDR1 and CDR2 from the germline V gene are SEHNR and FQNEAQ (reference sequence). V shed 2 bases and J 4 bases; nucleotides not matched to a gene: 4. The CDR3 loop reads CASSLTTGGGYGYTF. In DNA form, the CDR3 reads TGTGCCAGCAGCTTAACGACAGGGGGCGGCTATGGCTACACCTTC.

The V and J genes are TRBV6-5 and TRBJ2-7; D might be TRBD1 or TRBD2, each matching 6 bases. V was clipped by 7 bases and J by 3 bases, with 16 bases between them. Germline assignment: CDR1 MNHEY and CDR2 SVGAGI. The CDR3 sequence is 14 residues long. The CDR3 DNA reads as TGTGCCAGCACCCCCATGGGGGGCAGCTACGAGCAGTACTTC. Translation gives CASTPMGGSYEQYF.

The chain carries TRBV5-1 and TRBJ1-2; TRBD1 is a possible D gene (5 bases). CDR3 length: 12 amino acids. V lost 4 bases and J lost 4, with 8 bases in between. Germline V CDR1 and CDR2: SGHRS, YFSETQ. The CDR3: CASSGGGYGYTF. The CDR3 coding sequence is TGCGCCAGCAGCGGGGGTGGCTATGGCTACACCTTC.

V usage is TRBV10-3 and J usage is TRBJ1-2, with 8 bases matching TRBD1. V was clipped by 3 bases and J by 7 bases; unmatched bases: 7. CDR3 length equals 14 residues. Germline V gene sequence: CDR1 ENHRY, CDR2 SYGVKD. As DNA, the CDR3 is TGTGCCATCAGTGACAAGGGGACAGGACGTGGCTACACCTTC. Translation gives CAISDKGTGRGYTF.

In DNA form, the CDR3 reads TGTGCCAGCTCACCACCGGAGAACACTGAAGCTTTCTTT. This sequence encodes CASSPPENTEAFF. The genes are TRBV18 and TRBJ1-1, with D unclear. The V gene's germline CDR1 is KGHSH and CDR2 LQKENI. CDR3 size: 13 residues. Trimming removed 0 bases from V and 1 base from J, with 3 bases in between.

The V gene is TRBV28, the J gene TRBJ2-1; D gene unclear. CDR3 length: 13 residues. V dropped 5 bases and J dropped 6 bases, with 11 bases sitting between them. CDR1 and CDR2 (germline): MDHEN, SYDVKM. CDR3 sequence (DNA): TGTGCCAGCAGTCCCCCTGAGGCCAATGAGCAGTTCTTC. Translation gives CASSPPEANEQFF.

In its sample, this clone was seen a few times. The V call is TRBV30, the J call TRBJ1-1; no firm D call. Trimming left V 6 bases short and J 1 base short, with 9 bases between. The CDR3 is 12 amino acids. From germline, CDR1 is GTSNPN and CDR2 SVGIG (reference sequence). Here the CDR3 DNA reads TGTGCCTGTGATAAGGGGAACACTGAAGCTTTCTTT. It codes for CACDKGNTEAFF.